The clone carrying this T cell receptor (beta chain) was counted between two and nine times. These data originate in a study of tumor-infiltrating lymphocytes in oesophageal squamous cell carcinoma. From the PCR reads, TCRdb called clonotypes with MiXCR, one entry per CDR3 protein. The sample shows fewer than 25,000 distinct CDR3 sequences, more than 35% of them seen only once. Trimming at V came to 0 bases and at J to 9 bases, leaving 5 bases not matched to a gene. The germline V gene has CDR1 LGHDT and CDR2 YNNKEL (reference sequence). This CDR3 has 14 amino acids. This receptor was obtained from a male donor with esophageal squamous cell carcinoma. This rearrangement joins TRBV3-1 to TRBJ2-1; 7 bases line up with TRBD2. Sequencing was performed on esophageal tumor tissue. In DNA, the CDR3 is TGTGCCAGCAGCCAAGAAGCGGGGTCGGCTGAGCAGTTCTTC. This translates into CASSQEAGSAEQFF.